This passage covers 2 T cell receptor beta chains from one sample sequenced in a study of cytomegalovirus exposure and HLA in healthy donors. Vbeta (60) and Jbeta (13) primers were used in the PCR. Sequencing used immunoSEQ multiplex PCR; TCRdb keeps in-frame clones, though not all of them. The top ten clones hold 1.8% of a sample with about 140,000 clones, more than 7.5% of them seen once. Sequenced sample: PBMCs. The receptors derive from a man aged 45-65 years in good health and CMV-seronegative.

This chain joins TRBV11-2 and TRBJ2-1, with 7 bases identical to TRBD2. This CDR3 comprises 15 residues. V lost 0 bases and J lost 8; bases outside the gene matches: 7. Germline V gene lookup returns CDR1 SGHAT and CDR2 FQNNGV. The CDR3 DNA is TGTGCCAGCAGCTTAGATAGAGCGGGGCACGATGAGCAGTTCTTC. Protein product: CASSLDRAGHDEQFF. Looking up the rest from reference TRBV11-2 and TRBJ2-1 gives the full variable domain: EAGVAQSPRYKIIEKRQSVAFWCNPISGHATLYWYQQILGQGPKLLIQFQNNGVVDDSQLPKDRFSAERLKGVDSTLKIQPAKLEDSAVYLCASSLDRAGHDEQFFGPGTRLTVL.

The chain employs TRBV9 and TRBJ1-3; weak D call: TRBD1 (6 bases). This CDR3 contains 17 residues. Germline CDR1 is SGDLS and CDR2 is YYNGEE. V dropped 2 bases and J dropped 0 bases, with 15 bases sitting between them. CDR3: CASSVTWGGHSGNTIYF. CDR3 in DNA: TGTGCCAGCAGCGTGACCTGGGGGGGCCACTCTGGAAACACCATATATTTT.